One and the same sample provided the 5 T cell receptor beta chains below, sequenced in a study of identical twins. TCRdb itself ran the 5' RACE reads through MiXCR, one entry per CDR3 protein. Seen here are some 1,700,000 distinct CDR3 sequences, about 32% observed once, and the top ten hold over 0.25%. Sequenced sample: cord blood. These receptors all stem from a newborn girl in good health.

The V and J genes are TRBV20-1 and TRBJ1-2; weak D call: TRBD1 (6 bases). This CDR3 contains 13 residues. Per the germline V gene, CDR1 is DFQATT and CDR2 is SNEGSKA (reference sequence). The V gene lost 3 bases and the J gene lost 2 bases, with 10 bases spanning the gap. The CDR3 nucleotides are TGCAGTGCTAGCCAGGGGCAAAACTATGGCTACACCTTC. Residues: CSASQGQNYGYTF.

The sample holds a few counts of this clonotype. The V and J genes are TRBV7-2 and TRBJ1-6; D is unclear. The germline CDR1 and CDR2 sequences are SGHTA and FQGNSA. Trimming removed 5 bases from V and 4 bases from J, with 15 bases in between. This CDR3 spans 16 amino acids. CDR3 DNA: TGTGCCAGCAGCATCCGGTTAATTACGTATAATTCACCCCTCCACTTT. Residues: CASSIRLITYNSPLHF.

J is TRBJ1-1 and V is TRBV12-3 or TRBV12-4, with D maybe TRBD1 (6 bases). The CDR3 is 13 residues long. V was cut by 3 bases and J by 7 bases, with 12 bases left in between. The CDR3 DNA sequence: TGTGCCAGCAGTTTTCGGGACACCATTGAAGCTTTCTTT. It translates to CASSFRDTIEAFF.

The gene calls are TRBV10-3 and TRBJ2-3, with D perhaps TRBD1 or TRBD2 (5 bases each). Trimming stripped 0 bases from V and 0 bases from J, with 16 bases between. Germline V lookup: CDR1 ENHRY, CDR2 SYGVKD. CDR3 length: 18 amino acids. The chain's CDR3 is CAISESLIVGRSTDTQYF. CDR3 bases: TGTGCCATCAGTGAGTCACTTATCGTGGGACGGAGCACAGATACGCAGTATTTT.

The chain combines TRBV12-3 or TRBV12-4 with TRBJ2-1; no clear D gene. V was cut by 4 bases and J by 0 bases, with 28 bases left in between. The CDR3 sequence is 21 residues long. The CDR3 loop reads CASSSSPWATRTSSSYNEQFF. CDR3 nucleotide sequence: TGTGCCAGCAGTTCCTCCCCCTGGGCGACCAGAACCTCGAGCTCCTACAATGAGCAGTTCTTC.